Following are 31 T cell receptor beta chains from one sample sequenced in a study of long-term antiretroviral therapy in people with HIV. Investigators performed immunoSEQ version v3.0 at survey level. TCRdb's table, derived via immunoSEQ multiplex PCR, lists solely in-frame clones and lacks some. This repertoire shows about 31,000 clones, about 76% found once; its top ten account for 3.2%. The sequenced sample was unsorted PBMCs, obtained 1.9 years after starting antiretroviral therapy. These TCRs come from a man younger than 35 with HIV.

This chain's CDR3 is CASSRRQGDPYYNEQFF. For the CDR3, the DNA is TGTGCCAGCTCCCGTCGACAGGGGGATCCTTATTACAATGAGCAGTTCTTC. This chain links TRBV18 with TRBJ2-1, with TRBD1 matching 9 bases. Losses at the gene ends were 6 bases for V and 4 bases for J; bases not matched to a gene: 13. This CDR3 has 17 residues. Germline lookup yields CDR1 KGHSH and CDR2 LQKENI. Full variable domain (missing parts from reference TRBV18 and TRBJ2-1): NAGVMQNPRHLVRRRGQEARLRCSPMKGHSHVYWYRQLPEEGLKFMVYLQKENIIDESGMPKERFSAEFPKEGPSILRIQQVVRGDSAAYFCASSRRQGDPYYNEQFFGPGTRLTVL.

The chain links TRBV6-5 to TRBJ2-7; D remains ambiguous. The CDR3 is 13 amino acids. The ends were cut back, 0 bases at V and 2 bases at J, with 5 bases in the middle. Germline V gene data show CDR1 as MNHEY and CDR2 as SVGAGI. This chain's CDR3 is CASSYSQAYEQYV. CDR3 sequence (DNA): TGTGCCAGCAGTTACTCGCAAGCCTACGAGCAGTACGTC.

The chain joins TRBV2 to TRBJ1-2; D not certain. The CDR3 totals 14 residues. Trimming shortened V by 3 bases and J by 6 bases, and 14 bases separated the two germline ends. CDR1 is SNHLY and CDR2 is FYNNEI in the germline V gene. The DNA of the CDR3 is TGTGCCAGCAGTGATATTGGGAGATGGCATGGCTACACCTTC. This gives the protein CASSDIGRWHGYTF.

The gene calls are TRBV18 and TRBJ2-1; possible D gene TRBD2, 6 bases. Germline-derived CDR1 and CDR2 are KGHSH and LQKENI. The CDR3 contains 15 residues. The germline V and J ends were trimmed by 5 bases and 5 bases, with 16 bases remaining between them. The CDR3 nucleotides read TGTGCCAGCTCAGAATCTGGAGGGCAGAACAATGAGCAGTTCTTC. The encoded protein is CASSESGGQNNEQFF.

The chain is built from TRBV28 and TRBJ2-7; D perhaps matches TRBD1 (6 bases). This CDR3 is built from 13 residues. Trimming removed 7 bases from V and 1 base from J, with 11 bases in between. Germline assignment: CDR1 MDHEN and CDR2 SYDVKM. The CDR3 DNA reads as TGTGCCAGCACCTTGGACAGTTCCTACGAGCAGTACTTC. It translates to CASTLDSSYEQYF.

This chain links TRBV4-1 with TRBJ2-3; the match to TRBD2 covers 7 bases. Unmatched junction bases numbered 6, after V lost 2 bases and J lost 4 bases. Germline lookup yields CDR1 MGHRA and CDR2 YSYEKL. CDR3 length: 15 amino acids. The CDR3 sequence is CASSQRGDGADTQYF. The CDR3 DNA sequence: TGCGCCAGCAGCCAACGGGGGGATGGGGCAGATACGCAGTATTTT.

The rearrangement links TRBV6-1 to TRBJ2-3; D uncertain. The CDR3 runs 17 residues. V was cut by 4 bases and J by 1 base, with 18 bases left in between. The germline V gene encodes CDR1 MNHNS and CDR2 SASEGT. This CDR3 is CASSGSLNPTRTDTQYF. CDR3 in DNA: TGTGCCAGCAGTGGGTCCCTCAATCCGACGCGCACAGATACGCAGTATTTT.

The rearrangement links TRBV5-1 to TRBJ2-2; D perhaps matches TRBD1 (5 bases). V gave up 7 bases and J gave up 4 bases, with 17 bases separating them. The CDR3 runs to 15 residues. Germline V gene sequence: CDR1 SGHRS, CDR2 YFSETQ. CDR3 residues: CASGWGGPTTGELFF. Written as DNA, the CDR3 is TGCGCCAGCGGGTGGGGCGGTCCGACCACCGGGGAGCTGTTTTTT.

V gene TRBV28 combines with J gene TRBJ2-7; D gene unclear. There are 14 residues in the CDR3. Germline assignment: CDR1 MDHEN and CDR2 SYDVKM. V was clipped by 7 bases and J by 3 bases, with 16 bases between them. In nucleotides, the CDR3 is TGTGCCAGCACCTACCGGACCCAGGTCTACGAGCAGTACTTC. Amino acid sequence: CASTYRTQVYEQYF.

The V and J genes are TRBV15 and TRBJ2-1; D is undetermined. The germline V gene encodes CDR1 LNHNV and CDR2 YYDKDF (reference sequence). This CDR3 region has 16 residues. The V end was cut by 0 bases, the J end by 2 bases, with 11 bases between. The CDR3: CATSRDKGVTYNEQFF. DNA for the CDR3: TGTGCCACCAGCAGAGATAAGGGCGTAACCTACAATGAGCAGTTCTTC. The full variable domain, rest sourced from reference TRBV15 and TRBJ2-1, is DAMVIQNPRYQVTQFGKPVTLSCSQTLNHNVMYWYQQKSSQAPKLLFHYYDKDFNNEADTPDNFQSRRPNTSFCFLDIRSPGLGDTAMYLCATSRDKGVTYNEQFFGPGTRLTVL.

V gene TRBV7-9 combines with J gene TRBJ1-5; D is undetermined. With 5 bases removed from V and 3 bases from J, the gap between germline ends came to 11 bases. The germline CDR1 and CDR2 sequences are SEHNR and FQNEAQ (reference sequence). The CDR3 length is 14 residues. The CDR3 loop is CASSPWTDNQPQHF. DNA for the CDR3: TGTGCCAGCAGCCCCTGGACGGACAATCAGCCCCAGCATTTT.

This clone is a singleton in its sample. The CDR3 DNA reads TGTGCCAGCTCACCAACAGGGGGCTGGGATCAGCCCCAGCATTTT. This encodes CASSPTGGWDQPQHF. The chain is built from TRBV18 and TRBJ1-5, with 9 bases identical to TRBD1. Trimming removed 2 bases from V and 5 bases from J; junction bases left unmatched: 4. CDR1 KGHSH and CDR2 LQKENI come from the germline V gene. The CDR3 runs to 15 residues.

The chain carries TRBV6-1 and TRBJ1-1, with 7 bases fitting TRBD1. The CDR3 is 14 amino acids. The germline CDR1 and CDR2 sequences are MNHNS and SASEGT. V lost 8 bases and J lost 6; bases outside the gene matches: 12. The CDR3 protein is CASLLDRAGAEAFF. CDR3 sequence (DNA): TGTGCCAGCCTCTTAGACAGGGCAGGCGCTGAAGCTTTCTTT.

The rearrangement links TRBV28 to TRBJ1-5; 7 nucleotides match TRBD1. This CDR3 spans 15 amino acids. V gave up 1 base and J gave up 8 bases; unmatched junction bases: 8. Germline values: CDR1 MDHEN, CDR2 SYDVKM. CDR3 DNA: TGTGCCAGCAGTTTATCAGGGGGGGAGTTTGAGCCCCAGCATTTT. It encodes CASSLSGGEFEPQHF.

The rearrangement links TRBV19 to TRBJ2-7; D is possibly TRBD1 (5 bases). V was pared by 3 bases and J by 3 bases, with 12 bases between. The CDR3 sequence is 14 residues long. Germline CDR1 is LNHDA and CDR2 is SQIVND (reference sequence). The CDR3 protein is CASSMRTGLYEQYF. The CDR3 nucleotides are TGTGCCAGTAGTATGAGAACAGGCCTCTACGAGCAGTACTTC.

The chain links TRBV11-2 to TRBJ2-2; D uncertain. With 1 base removed from V and 4 bases from J, the gap between germline ends came to 7 bases. CDR3 length: 14 residues. The germline gives CDR1 SGHAT, CDR2 FQNNGV. Written as DNA, the CDR3 is TGTGCCAGCAGCTTAGTCGGTATCACCGGGGAGCTGTTTTTT. Residues: CASSLVGITGELFF.

This clone was seen only a few times. V gene TRBV7-6 combines with J gene TRBJ2-1; D is unclear. The ends were cut back, 5 bases at V and 1 base at J, with 18 bases in the middle. Germline V gene lookup returns CDR1 SGHVS and CDR2 FNYEAQ. CDR3 length equals 17 residues. The CDR3 DNA reads TGTGCCAGCAGCCTCGCAGCCCCCCAAGGGTCCTACAATGAGCAGTTCTTC. This sequence encodes CASSLAAPQGSYNEQFF.

The gene calls are TRBV2 and TRBJ2-3; a possible D gene is TRBD1 (7 bases). CDR1 is SNHLY, CDR2 FYNNEI, per germline. The CDR3 spans 15 residues. Trimming shortened V by 8 bases and J by 10 bases, and 25 bases separated the two germline ends. CDR3 loop: CASGLRDRGTGAQYF. CDR3 in DNA: TGTGCCAGCGGCCTACGGGACAGAGGGACTGGGGCGCAGTATTTT.

The V gene is TRBV9, the J gene TRBJ2-3; 9 bases fit TRBD2. The CDR3 extends over 18 amino acids. With V trimmed by 1 base and J by 1 base, 10 bases remained unmatched. CDR1 and CDR2 from the germline V gene are SGDLS and YYNGEE. The CDR3 is CASSVPEEGGGGTDTQYF. The DNA for the CDR3 is TGTGCCAGCAGCGTACCCGAAGAGGGCGGGGGGGGCACAGATACGCAGTATTTT.

The chain joins TRBV4-1 to TRBJ2-7; D not certain. From germline, CDR1 is MGHRA and CDR2 YSYEKL. The CDR3 spans 15 residues. Trimming removed 4 bases at V and 3 bases at J, with 16 bases between. The CDR3 sequence: CASSPITAADYEQYF. The CDR3 DNA is TGCGCCAGCAGCCCCATTACGGCAGCCGACTACGAGCAGTACTTC.

Only a few counts were recorded for this clone. The chain couples TRBV29-1 to TRBJ1-1; maybe TRBD1 (5 bases). The V end lost 4 bases, the J end lost 6 bases, and 15 bases lay between the germline ends. Germline CDR1 reads SQVTM; CDR2 reads ANQGSEA. The CDR3 is 13 amino acids. CDR3 amino acids: CSVAGQGGAEAFF. The CDR3 nucleotides read TGCAGCGTTGCGGGGCAGGGAGGCGCTGAAGCTTTCTTT.

The chain employs TRBV6-5 and TRBJ2-7, with a tentative D call TRBD2 (5 bases). The CDR3 is made up of 12 amino acids. Germline V gives CDR1 MNHEY, CDR2 SVGAGI. The V end was cut by 4 bases, the J end by 9 bases, with 13 bases between. This CDR3 reads CASSSAGGSQYV. The CDR3, as DNA: TGTGCCAGCAGTTCCGCTGGAGGCTCGCAGTACGTC.

The chain couples TRBV28 to TRBJ1-1, with D possibly TRBD1 on 5 matching bases. The ends were cut back, 2 bases at V and 6 bases at J, with 16 bases in the middle. This CDR3 spans 15 amino acids. In germline, CDR1 is MDHEN, CDR2 SYDVKM. CDR3 residues: CASSLPQRGYPEAFF. The CDR3 DNA is TGTGCCAGCAGTTTACCTCAGCGGGGGTATCCTGAAGCTTTCTTT.

The chain employs TRBV5-1 and TRBJ1-1; D gene uncertain. The ends were cut back, 0 bases at V and 0 bases at J, with 9 bases in the middle. Per germline, CDR1 SGHRS and CDR2 YFSETQ. The CDR3 totals 15 residues. This CDR3 reads CASSLGGFMNTEAFF. The CDR3 region has the DNA TGCGCCAGCAGCTTGGGAGGGTTCATGAACACTGAAGCTTTCTTT.

The chain is built from TRBV7-9 and TRBJ1-2, with D maybe TRBD1 (5 bases). V was shortened by 2 bases and J by 6 bases, with 13 bases between the two germline ends. Per the germline V gene, CDR1 is SEHNR and CDR2 is FQNEAQ (reference sequence). This CDR3 contains 14 residues. CDR3 nucleotide sequence: TGTGCCAGCAGCTTATCGGGGGGGGGTGATGGCTACACCTTC. Amino acids: CASSLSGGGDGYTF.

The V gene is TRBV7-9, the J gene TRBJ1-6; D gene ambiguous. The CDR3 is 13 residues long. Germline V gives CDR1 SEHNR, CDR2 FQNEAQ (reference sequence). V lost 2 bases and J 8 bases, leaving 7 bases between the germline ends. The CDR3 DNA is TGTGCCAGCAGCTTATTCTCAGATTCACCCCTCCACTTT. Its translation is CASSLFSDSPLHF.

The chain employs TRBV14 and TRBJ1-5; D call uncertain. The germline CDR1 and CDR2 sequences are SGHDN and FVKESK. Trimming left V 4 bases short and J 1 base short, with 5 bases between. The CDR3 covers 13 residues. CDR3 protein: CASSRNSNQPQHF. In DNA, the CDR3 is TGTGCCAGCAGCCGGAACAGCAATCAGCCCCAGCATTTT.

The V and J genes are TRBV18 and TRBJ2-7; D assignment may be TRBD1 or TRBD2 (5 bases each). Germline V gene data show CDR1 as KGHSH and CDR2 as LQKENI. V lost 3 bases and J 7 bases, leaving 10 bases between the germline ends. The CDR3 covers 12 residues. CDR3 nucleotides: TGTGCCAGCTCACCGGGGACGGAAGAGCAGTACTTC. It is translated as CASSPGTEEQYF.

This clone is a singleton in its sample. V usage is TRBV28 and J usage is TRBJ1-2; D not resolved. The CDR3 consists of 11 residues. Germline V gene lookup returns CDR1 MDHEN and CDR2 SYDVKM. Deletions cut 7 bases from V and 4 bases from J, with 7 bases between. The CDR3 DNA follows: TGTGCCAGCACCGATCGCTATGGCTACACCTTC. Translated, it gives CASTDRYGYTF.

The CDR3 DNA is TGTGCCAGCAGCTTATCGCAGGGCTACCACAATGAGCAGTTCTTC. It specifies CASSLSQGYHNEQFF. V and J are TRBV11-3 and TRBJ2-1; possibly TRBD1 for D (5 bases). Germline-derived CDR1 and CDR2 are SGHNT and YENEEA. This CDR3 is built from 15 residues. V lost 2 bases to trimming and J lost 5 bases, with 13 bases between them.

This chain joins TRBV6-1 and TRBJ2-7, with 9 bases matching TRBD1. The CDR3 consists of 14 residues. Unmatched junction bases numbered 8, after V lost 7 bases and J lost 4 bases. In germline, CDR1 is MNHNS, CDR2 SASEGT. CDR3 in DNA: TGTGCCAGCAATCTTGGGGACAGGGCGTACGAGCAGTACTTC. Its translation is CASNLGDRAYEQYF.